This record concerns one T cell receptor (beta chain) sequence. Its specificity is not known. V lost 1 base and J lost 4, with 14 bases in between. The germline gives CDR1 SEHNR, CDR2 FQNEAQ (reference sequence). CDR3 size: 16 residues. The data belong to a study of cytomegalovirus exposure and HLA in healthy donors. Across the study: The 100 to 150 validation repertoires used the same platform as the roughly 670 first-cohort repertoires, a later analysis reported.

General study findings and limits: The study designated 164 TCR beta chains cytomegalovirus-associated.

Profiled with immunoSEQ multiplex PCR; TCRdb holds only in-frame clones, not every one. The table has some 40,000 clones, about 93% seen once. Sequenced: PBMCs. This chain joins TRBV7-9 and TRBJ1-3, with D unclear. The receptor's source is a man between 18 and 35 years old in good health and CMV-seronegative. The CDR3 sequence: CASSLVSGVGGNTIYF. The CDR3 region has the DNA TGTGCCAGCAGCTTAGTGTCGGGAGTGGGAGGAAACACCATATATTTT.